The 27 T cell receptor beta chains below come from one sample, sequenced in a study of control samples from healthy donors and cancer patients. Produced via immunoSEQ multiplex PCR; TCRdb's table is partial and in-frame only. The repertoire includes fewer than 200,000 clones, more than 90% of them detected once, and just over 1.4% sits in the top ten. Sequencing used blood. These receptors came from a man between 25 and 39 years old in good health.

The V call is TRBV19, the J call TRBJ2-7, with D possibly being TRBD2 (6 bases). The ends were cut back, 3 bases at V and 0 bases at J, with 12 bases in the middle. This CDR3 region has 15 residues. Germline-derived CDR1 and CDR2 are LNHDA and SQIVND (reference sequence). DNA for the CDR3: TGTGCCAGTAGTATCACCGGAGGGGACTCCTACGAGCAGTACTTC. Amino acids: CASSITGGDSYEQYF.

DNA for the CDR3: TGTGCCAGCTCACCGGGGACAGGGGGAAACACCATATATTTT. Protein product: CASSPGTGGNTIYF. This chain joins TRBV18 and TRBJ1-3; 9 bases align to TRBD1. V lost 3 bases to trimming and J lost 4 bases; unmatched junction nucleotides: 1. The CDR3 has 14 amino acids. Germline CDR1 reads KGHSH; CDR2 reads LQKENI.

This clone has a single count. This chain connects TRBV5-8 to TRBJ1-1; 10 bases match TRBD1. This CDR3 spans 15 amino acids. The V gene end was trimmed by 0 bases and the J gene end by 4 bases; junction bases not matched to a gene: 3. The germline CDR1 and CDR2 sequences are SGHTS and YDEGEE. This CDR3 is CASSLGQGAITEAFF. The CDR3 region has the DNA TGTGCCAGCAGCTTGGGACAGGGGGCCATCACTGAAGCTTTCTTT.

V and J are TRBV4-1 and TRBJ2-7; D gene unclear. Trimming shortened V by 2 bases and J by 7 bases, and 9 bases separated the two germline ends. The CDR3 has 12 residues. From germline, CDR1 is MGHRA and CDR2 YSYEKL. This CDR3 is CASSQLYSEQYF. CDR3 DNA: TGCGCCAGCAGCCAACTTTACAGTGAGCAGTACTTC.

Notes on this clone: In the same sample, other DNA sequences code for this CDR3. This sequence joins TRBV12-3 or TRBV12-4 and TRBJ2-5; D call uncertain. CDR3 length: 11 amino acids. V was cut by 2 bases and J by 5 bases, with 3 bases left in between. CDR3 amino acids: CASSLSETQYF. DNA of the CDR3: TGTGCCAGCAGTTTATCTGAGACCCAGTACTTC.

The chain carries TRBV27 and TRBJ1-5; possible D gene TRBD1, 5 bases. The CDR3 contains 13 residues. Germline CDR1 and CDR2: MNHEY and SMNVEV (reference sequence). Trimming pared 8 bases from V and 2 bases from J, leaving 10 bases between. The CDR3 region has the DNA TGTGCCAGCGGCAGGGTCGGCAATCAGCCCCAGCATTTT. Amino acid sequence: CASGRVGNQPQHF.

This chain links TRBV7-9 with TRBJ1-6; D unresolved. CDR1 is SEHNR and CDR2 is FQNEAQ in the germline V gene (reference sequence). This CDR3 contains 14 residues. V dropped 1 base and J dropped 10 bases, with 11 bases sitting between them. CDR3 residues: CASSLGVGGSPLHF. In DNA, the CDR3 is TGTGCCAGCAGCTTAGGGGTGGGAGGCTCACCCCTCCACTTT.

V and J are TRBV6-6 and TRBJ1-2; D gene unclear. In germline, CDR1 is MNHNY, CDR2 SVGAGI (reference sequence). The ends were cut back, 6 bases at V and 10 bases at J, with 21 bases in the middle. The CDR3 is 14 amino acids. The CDR3 region is CASSGGVSGPLYTF. The CDR3 bases are TGTGCCAGCAGCGGCGGGGTGAGTGGACCTCTCTACACCTTC.

This CDR3 reads CASSSRDREGETQYF. CDR3 bases: TGTGCCAGCAGCTCTAGGGACAGGGAAGGAGAGACCCAGTACTTC. The gene calls are TRBV7-6 and TRBJ2-5; 9 bases fit TRBD1. The germline V gene has CDR1 SGHVS and CDR2 FNYEAQ. The trim removed 4 bases at V and 4 bases at J, leaving 7 bases unmatched. There are 15 residues in the CDR3.

Written as DNA, the CDR3 is TGTGCCAGCAGTTCCCCCCCCGGGGTGGGCACTGAAGCTTTCTTT. This encodes CASSSPPGVGTEAFF. The V gene is TRBV6-5, the J gene TRBJ1-1; D unclear. Trimming cost V 4 bases and J 4 bases, with 16 bases left between them. The CDR3 runs to 15 residues. CDR1 and CDR2 from the germline V gene are MNHEY and SVGAGI.

The J gene is TRBJ1-2, the V gene TRBV19, with 8 bases matching TRBD1. Per germline, CDR1 LNHDA and CDR2 SQIVND (reference sequence). After removal of 5 bases from V and 4 bases from J, the junction contained 6 bases not matched to a gene. This CDR3 has 14 residues. CDR3 DNA: TGTGCCAGTAGTGTACAGGGGGGCGGCTATGGCTACACCTTC. Its protein is CASSVQGGGYGYTF.

The CDR3, as DNA: TGTGCCAGCAGTTCCGCGGGACAGAGCTATGGCTACACCTTC. Protein sequence: CASSSAGQSYGYTF. This chain links TRBV27 with TRBJ1-2, with 7 bases that match TRBD1. This CDR3 has 14 amino acids. V trimming: 4 bases; J trimming: 4 bases; junction bases outside the gene matches: 6. CDR1 and CDR2 from the germline V gene are MNHEY and SMNVEV (reference sequence).

The chain uses TRBV24-1 and TRBJ2-1; D unclear. Germline V gene data show CDR1 as KGHDR and CDR2 as SFDVKD. V lost 5 bases, J lost 7 bases, and 5 bases lay in between. The CDR3 is made up of 11 amino acids. The CDR3: CATSALNEQFF. DNA of the CDR3: TGTGCCACCAGTGCGTTAAATGAGCAGTTCTTC.

This clone appeared once. The chain recombines TRBV19 with TRBJ1-1, with 7 nucleotides matching TRBD1. The CDR3 extends over 14 amino acids. Trimming at V came to 6 bases and at J to 11 bases, leaving 15 bases not matched to a gene. The germline V gene encodes CDR1 LNHDA and CDR2 SQIVND (reference sequence). The CDR3 spells CASSRAQGVAKAFF. Written as DNA, the CDR3 is TGTGCCAGTAGCAGGGCCCAGGGGGTCGCGAAGGCTTTCTTT.

V and J are TRBV10-3 and TRBJ1-6, with 7 positions matching TRBD1. Trimming cost V 10 bases and J 8 bases; bases outside gene matches: 17. Germline V CDR1 and CDR2: ENHRY, SYGVKD. This CDR3 spans 16 amino acids. The CDR3 reads CATTNRTGGKDSPLHF. In DNA form, the CDR3 reads TGTGCCACCACAAATCGGACAGGCGGTAAGGATTCACCCCTCCACTTT.

J is TRBJ1-6 and V is TRBV11-2; 9 nucleotides agree with TRBD1. Germline CDR1 and CDR2: SGHAT and FQNNGV. With 5 bases clipped from V and 7 bases from J, the junction kept 9 bases outside the gene matches. This CDR3 comprises 16 residues. The DNA for the CDR3 is TGTGCCAGCAGCCTGTTAATTGGACAGGGGAATTCACCCCTCCACTTT. Protein product: CASSLLIGQGNSPLHF.

The V gene is TRBV19, the J gene TRBJ1-5; no clear D gene. This CDR3 is built from 16 residues. V shed 9 bases and J shed 0 bases, with 18 bases lying between them. CDR1 LNHDA and CDR2 SQIVND come from the germline V gene (reference sequence). CDR3 bases: TGTGCCAGCAGACCATTCGTCTACGATAGCAATCAGCCCCAGCATTTT. Encoded protein: CASRPFVYDSNQPQHF.

Here the CDR3 reads CASSVAGQINYGYTF. The CDR3 nucleotides are TGTGCCAGCAGTGTCGCAGGGCAGATTAACTATGGCTACACCTTC. This chain links TRBV25-1 with TRBJ1-2, with D possibly matching TRBD1 (5 bases). This CDR3 spans 15 amino acids. Germline V gene data show CDR1 as MGHDK and CDR2 as SYGVNS. V was cut by 4 bases and J by 1 base, with 13 bases left in between.

The V gene is TRBV11-2, the J gene TRBJ1-1; D ambiguous. The CDR3 consists of 14 residues. Germline values: CDR1 SGHAT, CDR2 FQNNGV. V lost 3 bases and J lost 1, with 9 bases in between. CDR3 region: CASSFQQENTEAFF. CDR3 sequence (DNA): TGTGCCAGCAGCTTCCAACAAGAGAACACTGAAGCTTTCTTT.

The chain combines TRBV5-1 with TRBJ1-5; D is unclear. Deletions cut 8 bases from V and 12 bases from J, with 6 bases between. Looked up from germline, CDR1 is SGHRS and CDR2 is YFSETQ. This CDR3 spans 8 amino acids. Here the CDR3 DNA reads TGCGCCAGTCTTCTCCAGCATTTT. Its protein is CASLLQHF.

The CDR3 DNA reads as TGTGCCAGCAGCGGTCAGACAGGCAATGAGCAGTTCTTC. This encodes CASSGQTGNEQFF. The chain combines TRBV9 with TRBJ2-1; maybe TRBD1 (6 bases). The germline CDR1 and CDR2 sequences are SGDLS and YYNGEE. CDR3 length equals 13 residues. The V end lost 3 bases, the J end lost 6 bases, and 10 bases lay between the germline ends.

This clone showed up just a few times. The chain recombines TRBV18 with TRBJ2-7; no reliable D call. CDR1 and CDR2 from the germline V gene are KGHSH and LQKENI. Trimming shortened V by 2 bases and J by 3 bases, and 5 bases separated the two germline ends. The CDR3 contains 12 residues. The CDR3 nucleotides are TGTGCCAGCTCACCAGGACGCTACGAGCAGTACTTC. It translates to CASSPGRYEQYF.

Comment on this clone: This specimen includes other DNA sequences encoding the same CDR3. The chain combines TRBV7-9 with TRBJ2-5, with D hard to call. Germline values: CDR1 SEHNR, CDR2 FQNEAQ (reference sequence). V was trimmed by 1 base and J by 5 bases, leaving 5 bases between them. The CDR3 length is 12 residues. Written as DNA, the CDR3 is TGTGCCAGCAGCTTAGTAGGCGAGACCCAGTACTTC. Translated, it gives CASSLVGETQYF.

This chain uses TRBV5-1 with TRBJ1-1, with a weak D call TRBD1 (6 bases). Germline V gene sequence: CDR1 SGHRS, CDR2 YFSETQ. Trimming left V 2 bases short and J 3 bases short, with 14 bases between. The CDR3 extends over 15 amino acids. The CDR3 region is CASSFAGGSYTEAFF. The CDR3 bases are TGCGCCAGCAGCTTCGCGGGGGGCAGTTACACTGAAGCTTTCTTT.

The V gene is TRBV5-1, the J gene TRBJ2-7; 9 nucleotides agree with TRBD1. The germline V gene encodes CDR1 SGHRS and CDR2 YFSETQ. J lost 2 bases, V lost 3 bases, and 6 bases had no gene match. The CDR3 is 15 amino acids. The CDR3: CASSSRQGGPYEQYF. The CDR3 nucleotides read TGCGCCAGCAGCTCGCGACAGGGGGGACCCTACGAGCAGTACTTC.

The chain couples TRBV19 to TRBJ2-7, with 8 bases identical to TRBD1. The CDR3 has 14 amino acids. With 3 bases clipped from V and 6 bases from J, the junction kept 7 bases outside the gene matches. The germline V gene encodes CDR1 LNHDA and CDR2 SQIVND (reference sequence). DNA of the CDR3: TGTGCCAGTAGTATCGACAGGGGCCACGGCGAGCAGTACTTC. Translating it yields CASSIDRGHGEQYF.

The rearrangement joins TRBV7-3 to TRBJ2-1; TRBD2 matches 7 bases. This CDR3 comprises 17 residues. V shed 4 bases and J 5 bases; nucleotides not matched to a gene: 14. In germline, CDR1 is SGHTA, CDR2 FQGTGA. The CDR3 spells CASSSSPRGSAHNEQFF. In DNA form, the CDR3 reads TGTGCCAGCAGCTCCTCCCCCCGCGGGAGTGCCCACAATGAGCAGTTCTTC.